Presented here are 20 T cell receptor beta chains from one specimen sequenced in a study of cytomegalovirus exposure and HLA in healthy donors. The protocol was immunoSEQ multiplex PCR, while the TCRdb copy is restricted to in-frame clones and leaves out a portion. The sample lists approximately 240,000 clones; about nine tenths were seen once. The sample comprised PBMCs. The receptors derive from a woman in her late teens or twenties in good health and CMV-seronegative.

The CDR3 nucleotides read TGTGCCAGCAGATCGAGGGTGGATACGCAGTATTTT. Amino acid sequence: CASRSRVDTQYF. The V gene is TRBV11-2, the J gene TRBJ2-3; possible D gene TRBD2, 5 bases. This CDR3 has 12 residues. The germline V gene encodes CDR1 SGHAT and CDR2 FQNNGV. Trimming cost V 6 bases and J 6 bases, with 10 bases left between them. Based on the CDR3 plus reference TRBV11-2 and TRBJ2-3, the full variable domain is EAGVAQSPRYKIIEKRQSVAFWCNPISGHATLYWYQQILGQGPKLLIQFQNNGVVDDSQLPKDRFSAERLKGVDSTLKIQPAKLEDSAVYLCASRSRVDTQYFGPGTRLTVL.

The rearrangement joins TRBV5-1 to TRBJ2-2; tentatively, D is TRBD2 (6 bases). Germline lookup yields CDR1 SGHRS and CDR2 YFSETQ. With 2 bases removed from V and 4 bases from J, the gap between germline ends came to 12 bases. The CDR3 contains 15 residues. CDR3 nucleotides: TGCGCCAGCAGCTTACGGGAGTTAAGCACCGGGGAGCTGTTTTTT. Its translation is CASSLRELSTGELFF.

The V call is TRBV4-1, the J call TRBJ2-1; TRBD2 matches at 7 bases. CDR1 is MGHRA and CDR2 is YSYEKL in the germline V gene. The CDR3 covers 18 residues. The trim removed 0 bases at V and 7 bases at J, leaving 15 bases unmatched. In DNA, the CDR3 is TGCGCCAGCAGCCAAGAATCTCCGGGACTAACGGTTAAAAATGAGCAGTTCTTC. Translated, it gives CASSQESPGLTVKNEQFF.

This chain joins TRBV5-4 and TRBJ2-1, with 9 bases fitting TRBD2. The germline gives CDR1 SGHNT, CDR2 YYREEE (reference sequence). The junction had 15 bases not matched to a gene; V was cut back by 6 bases and J by 8 bases. The CDR3 consists of 16 residues. The CDR3 nucleotides are TGTGCCAGCAACCCAGGAAGTTCTAGCGGGATTCATGAGCAGTTCTTC. Translating gives CASNPGSSSGIHEQFF.

V gene TRBV15 combines with J gene TRBJ2-7; 14 bases align to TRBD2. The CDR3 covers 17 residues. Germline CDR1 and CDR2: LNHNV and YYDKDF (reference sequence). Unmatched junction bases numbered 9, after V lost 5 bases and J lost 3 bases. The CDR3 region has the DNA TGTGCCACCAGCGCACGGGGACTAGCGGGAGCCATCTACGAGCAGTACTTC. Translating it yields CATSARGLAGAIYEQYF.

This chain uses TRBV19 with TRBJ1-5; 9 bases align to TRBD1. This CDR3 region has 17 residues. Germline assignment: CDR1 LNHDA and CDR2 SQIVND (reference sequence). Trimming took 2 bases from V and 2 from J; bases not matched to a gene: 7. DNA for the CDR3: TGTGCCAGTAGTATACACAACAGGGGGCCGGGCAATCAGCCCCAGCATTTT. It translates to CASSIHNRGPGNQPQHF. Full variable domain (missing parts from reference TRBV19 and TRBJ1-5): DGGITQSPKYLFRKEGQNVTLSCEQNLNHDAMYWYRQDPGQGLRLIYYSQIVNDFQKGDIAEGYSVSREKKESFPLTVTSAQKNPTAFYLCASSIHNRGPGNQPQHFGDGTRLSIL.

The chain joins TRBV16 to TRBJ2-1; 8 nucleotides line up with TRBD2. From germline, CDR1 is KGHSY and CDR2 FQNENV. V lost 3 bases, J lost 7 bases, and 8 bases stayed unmatched. This CDR3 is 15 amino acids long. DNA for the CDR3: TGTGCCAGCAGCCATTTGTTAGCGGGGAAGAATGAGCAGTTCTTC. Its translation is CASSHLLAGKNEQFF.

The chain has TRBV9 and TRBJ1-2; D ambiguous. The CDR3 is 19 residues long. Germline CDR1 and CDR2: SGDLS and YYNGEE. Deletions cut 1 base from V and 0 bases from J, with 22 bases between. CDR3 DNA: TGTGCCAGCAGCGTAAGTTTGGTAGCGTCGCCTTACTCTAACTATGGCTACACCTTC. Protein sequence: CASSVSLVASPYSNYGYTF. The variable domain in full, with the rest retrieved from reference TRBV9 and TRBJ1-2, is DSGVTQTPKHLITATGQRVTLRCSPRSGDLSVYWYQQSLDQGLQFLIQYYNGEERAKGNILERFSAQQFPDLHSELNLSSLELGDSALYFCASSVSLVASPYSNYGYTFGSGTRLTVV.

CDR3 DNA: TGTGCCTGGAGCGAAGCGGGAGCGGATACGCAGTATTTT. It yields the protein CAWSEAGADTQYF. J is TRBJ2-3 and V is TRBV30, with 8 bases lining up with TRBD2. After removal of 3 bases from V and 6 bases from J, the junction contained 5 bases not matched to a gene. The CDR3 consists of 13 residues. Germline assignment: CDR1 GTSNPN and CDR2 SVGIG (reference sequence).

The V call is TRBV30, the J call TRBJ2-5; unclear D gene. Germline values: CDR1 GTSNPN, CDR2 SVGIG (reference sequence). V lost 4 bases and J lost 0, with 9 bases in between. The CDR3 consists of 13 residues. This CDR3 reads CAWIGANQETQYF. The CDR3 nucleotides read TGTGCCTGGATCGGAGCAAACCAAGAGACCCAGTACTTC. Together with reference TRBV30 and TRBJ2-5, the CDR3 gives the full variable domain: SQTIHQWPATLVQPVGSPLSLECTVEGTSNPNLYWYRQAAGRGLQLLFYSVGIGQISSEVPQNLSASRPQDRQFILSSKKLLLSDSGFYLCAWIGANQETQYFGPGTRLLVL.

The chain has TRBV27 and TRBJ2-3; D call uncertain. The V gene's germline CDR1 is MNHEY and CDR2 SMNVEV (reference sequence). The V gene lost 6 bases and the J gene lost 4 bases, with 11 bases spanning the gap. CDR3 length: 13 residues. The CDR3 DNA is TGTGCCAGCAGCCCGCCTTTAGCAGATACGCAGTATTTT. Residues: CASSPPLADTQYF.

The chain has TRBV5-1 and TRBJ2-1; perhaps TRBD1 as D (6 bases). Germline CDR1 reads SGHRS; CDR2 reads YFSETQ. The CDR3 is 12 residues long. V was clipped by 1 base and J by 7 bases, with 6 bases between them. The CDR3 bases are TGCGCCAGCAGCTTGACAGGGAATGAGCAGTTCTTC. This encodes CASSLTGNEQFF. Full variable domain (missing parts from reference TRBV5-1 and TRBJ2-1): KAGVTQTPRYLIKTRGQQVTLSCSPISGHRSVSWYQQTPGQGLQFLFEYFSETQRNKGNFPGRFSGRQFSNSRSEMNVSTLELGDSALYLCASSLTGNEQFFGPGTRLTVL.

This rearrangement joins TRBV27 to TRBJ1-2, with 9 bases aligning to TRBD1. The CDR3 covers 14 residues. The V gene's germline CDR1 is MNHEY and CDR2 SMNVEV (reference sequence). Losses at the gene ends were 8 bases for V and 8 bases for J; bases not matched to a gene: 12. In DNA, the CDR3 is TGTGCCAGCGGATTTCGACAGGGGGGGAGCGGCTACACCTTC. This translates into CASGFRQGGSGYTF.

The chain has TRBV30 and TRBJ2-2, with 10 nucleotides matching TRBD2. CDR1 and CDR2 from the germline V gene are GTSNPN and SVGIG (reference sequence). The V segment lost 6 bases and the J segment 9 bases; nucleotides outside the gene matches: 13. The CDR3 is made up of 15 amino acids. DNA of the CDR3: TGTGCCTGCCCTCCTCTAGCGGGAGATCCTTGGGAGCTGTTTTTT. Translated: CACPPLAGDPWELFF.

V is TRBV15 and J is TRBJ2-5; 8 bases align to TRBD1. J gave up 1 base and V 5 bases, and 3 bases lay outside the gene matches. This CDR3 spans 14 amino acids. Looked up from germline, CDR1 is LNHNV and CDR2 is YYDKDF (reference sequence). The CDR3 DNA reads as TGTGCCACCAGCTTGGGACAGGCCCAAGAGACCCAGTACTTC. Its protein is CATSLGQAQETQYF.

The chain couples TRBV30 to TRBJ2-3, with D perhaps TRBD2 (5 bases). The V end was cut by 1 base, the J end by 4 bases, with 15 bases between. The germline gives CDR1 GTSNPN, CDR2 SVGIG (reference sequence). The CDR3 runs to 15 residues. CDR3 nucleotides: TGTGCCTGGAGTGAGACTGGACTCTTTCCAGATACGCAGTATTTT. Residues: CAWSETGLFPDTQYF.

This chain links TRBV29-1 with TRBJ2-2; possible D gene TRBD1, 7 bases. The V end was cut by 6 bases, the J end by 1 base, with 15 bases between. The germline V gene has CDR1 SQVTM and CDR2 ANQGSEA. The CDR3 loop spans 15 amino acids. The DNA of the CDR3 is TGCAGCGTGGAGGGGGACAGTATGAACACCGGGGAGCTGTTTTTT. It translates to CSVEGDSMNTGELFF.

This chain uses TRBV5-1 with TRBJ1-2; TRBD1 matches at 8 bases. V dropped 4 bases and J dropped 1; count of bases not matched to a gene: 12. This CDR3 contains 17 residues. The germline V gene encodes CDR1 SGHRS and CDR2 YFSETQ. The CDR3 nucleotides read TGCGCCAGCAGCCCCGGACAGGGATTTTTGGGTAACTATGGCTACACCTTC. Encoded protein: CASSPGQGFLGNYGYTF.

J is TRBJ2-1 and V is TRBV12-5; 7 bases map to TRBD1. Germline CDR1 reads LGHNT; CDR2 reads FRNRAP. The CDR3 sequence is 13 residues long. Trimming at V came to 5 bases and at J to 8 bases, leaving 6 bases not matched to a gene. The CDR3 is CASGVDRFHEQFF. In DNA form, the CDR3 reads TGTGCTAGTGGTGTGGACAGGTTTCATGAGCAGTTCTTC.

The gene calls are TRBV28 and TRBJ2-3; 9 bases line up with TRBD2. The J segment lost 5 bases and the V segment lost 5 bases, leaving 2 bases of the junction unmatched. The length of the CDR3 is 13 residues. Germline V CDR1 and CDR2: MDHEN, SYDVKM. The CDR3 nucleotides read TGTGCCAGCAGTGAAGCGGGAGGAGATACGCAGTATTTT. Protein sequence: CASSEAGGDTQYF.